The entry that follows covers one T cell receptor (beta chain) sequence. The data were produced by immunoSEQ multiplex PCR, yet TCRdb's version contains in-frame clones alone and is incomplete. The sample includes about 140,000 clones, about four fifths of them seen just once. Germline CDR1 reads LGHNA; CDR2 reads YSLEER. This CDR3 is 16 amino acids long. V trimming: 3 bases; J trimming: 8 bases; junction bases outside the gene matches: 9. The data originate from a study of blood T cell repertoires in COVID-19. On the study more broadly: T cells, B-cell-depleted T cells, or PBMCs supplied cDNA or gDNA.

The clonotype was recovered from an elderly woman in a cohort sampled during active or convalescent COVID-19. V usage is TRBV4-3 and J usage is TRBJ2-3; 12 bases are a match to TRBD1. The specimen was peripheral blood. The CDR3 nucleotides read TGCGCCAGCAGCCATTCCGGGACAGGGGGCCGGTCTACGCAGTATTTT. Translated: CASSHSGTGGRSTQYF.